The rows below give T cell receptor beta chains drawn from one sample of a study of vaccination effects on CD4 cells after COVID-19. Sequencing was performed with immunoSEQ multiplex PCR; in TCRdb, only in-frame clones are kept and a portion is missing. Found here are tens of thousands of clones, about 77% of them singletons; the top ten hold 5% to 6.5%. No cognate antigen is known for these TCRs. The sequencing used CD4+ T cells from PBMCs cultured with HIV peptides, collected before COVID-19 vaccination. These receptors were taken from a human donor who had a prior SARS-CoV-2 infection. CDR3s include the opening cysteine and the closing phenylalanine or tryptophan. Each record gives: J gene, V gene, clone size, D gene, CDR3 protein, CDR3 DNA. D genes are given only for firm matches. Where a row states a size, it is once, few, many or the class of an expanded clone; other rows omit it.

j_gene: TRBJ1-2; v_gene: TRBV19; abundance: once; d_gene: -; CDR3aa: CASSIGRESGYTF; CDR3nt: TGTGCCAGTAGTATTGGCAGGGAGAGTGGCTACACCTTC
j_gene: TRBJ2-6; v_gene: TRBV7-2; abundance: -; d_gene: -; CDR3aa: CASGGWVSGANVLTF; CDR3nt: TGTGCCAGCGGCGGATGGGTCTCTGGGGCCAACGTCCTGACTTTC
j_gene: TRBJ2-2; v_gene: TRBV5-1; abundance: -; d_gene: TRBD2; CDR3aa: CASSFLAGDTGELFF; CDR3nt: TGCGCCAGCAGCTTTCTAGCGGGAGACACCGGGGAGCTGTTTTTT
j_gene: TRBJ2-5; v_gene: TRBV2; abundance: -; d_gene: -; CDR3aa: CASRAQGGEETQYF; CDR3nt: TGTGCCAGCAGGGCACAGGGGGGGGAAGAGACCCAGTACTTC
j_gene: TRBJ1-1; v_gene: TRBV7-2; abundance: few; d_gene: -; CDR3aa: CASSLVTGWNTEAFF; CDR3nt: TGTGCCAGCAGCTTAGTTACAGGCTGGAACACTGAAGCTTTCTTT
j_gene: TRBJ1-2; v_gene: TRBV19; abundance: -; d_gene: -; CDR3aa: CASSYSPEGGYTF; CDR3nt: TGTGCCAGTAGCTACAGCCCAGAGGGAGGCTACACCTTC
j_gene: TRBJ2-5; v_gene: TRBV7-8; abundance: -; d_gene: -; CDR3aa: CASSRSTQETQYF; CDR3nt: TGTGCCAGCAGCCGCTCGACCCAAGAGACCCAGTACTTC
j_gene: TRBJ2-3; v_gene: TRBV7-9; abundance: -; d_gene: TRBD2; CDR3aa: CASSFAGDADTQYF; CDR3nt: TGTGCCAGCAGCTTCGCGGGGGATGCAGATACGCAGTATTTT
j_gene: TRBJ1-5; v_gene: TRBV7-2; abundance: -; d_gene: -; CDR3aa: CAQQRSAHQPQHF; CDR3nt: TGTGCCCAGCAACGGTCCGCACATCAGCCCCAGCATTTT
j_gene: TRBJ2-3; v_gene: TRBV5-1; abundance: -; d_gene: TRBD1; CDR3aa: CASSIDRDPDTQYF; CDR3nt: TGCGCCAGCAGCATCGACAGGGATCCAGATACGCAGTATTTT
j_gene: TRBJ2-3; v_gene: TRBV9; abundance: -; d_gene: -; CDR3aa: CASSVVGELDTQYF; CDR3nt: TGTGCCAGCAGCGTAGTGGGGGAATTGGATACGCAGTATTTT
j_gene: TRBJ2-3; v_gene: TRBV20-1; abundance: few; d_gene: -; CDR3aa: CSVPGTDTQYF; CDR3nt: TGCAGTGTTCCGGGCACAGATACGCAGTATTTT
j_gene: TRBJ1-4; v_gene: TRBV5-1; abundance: -; d_gene: -; CDR3aa: CASSLRADSYEKLFF; CDR3nt: TGCGCCAGCAGCTTGAGGGCCGACTCATATGAAAAACTGTTTTTT
j_gene: TRBJ2-2; v_gene: TRBV5-1; abundance: -; d_gene: -; CDR3aa: CASSLRQTIGELFF; CDR3nt: TGCGCCAGCAGCTTGCGGCAGACAATCGGGGAGCTGTTTTTT
j_gene: TRBJ1-5; v_gene: TRBV6-2/TRBV6-3; abundance: -; d_gene: TRBD1; CDR3aa: CASSRQGAEQPQHF; CDR3nt: TGTGCCAGCAGCCGACAGGGGGCAGAGCAGCCCCAGCATTTT
j_gene: TRBJ2-3; v_gene: TRBV11-3; abundance: -; d_gene: -; CDR3aa: CASSFLGAPDTQYF; CDR3nt: TGTGCCAGCAGCTTCTTGGGGGCCCCCGATACGCAGTATTTT
j_gene: TRBJ1-2; v_gene: TRBV24-1; abundance: once; d_gene: -; CDR3aa: CATSDPPRVRRGYGYTF; CDR3nt: TGTGCCACCAGTGATCCCCCCCGCGTTCGAAGGGGCTATGGCTACACCTTC
j_gene: TRBJ2-7; v_gene: TRBV11-2; abundance: -; d_gene: TRBD2; CDR3aa: CASSYSRGSLEQYF; CDR3nt: TGTGCCAGCAGCTACTCGCGGGGGTCCCTCGAGCAGTACTTC
j_gene: TRBJ1-2; v_gene: TRBV4-1; abundance: -; d_gene: -; CDR3aa: CASSQTGQIGSYTF; CDR3nt: TGCGCCAGCAGCCAGACCGGACAGATTGGGAGCTACACCTTC
j_gene: TRBJ2-3; v_gene: TRBV4-2; abundance: -; d_gene: -; CDR3aa: CASSQRVGDTQYF; CDR3nt: TGTGCCAGCAGCCAAAGGGTAGGCGATACGCAGTATTTT
j_gene: TRBJ2-1; v_gene: TRBV7-2; abundance: -; d_gene: TRBD2; CDR3aa: CASSLVRLSGGPYNEQFF; CDR3nt: TGTGCCAGCAGCTTAGTGAGGCTATCGGGAGGTCCATACAATGAGCAGTTCTTC
j_gene: TRBJ2-4; v_gene: TRBV6-1; abundance: -; d_gene: TRBD1; CDR3aa: CASSELRTGFDSKTIAKNIQYF; CDR3nt: TGTGCCAGCAGTGAACTCAGGACAGGGTTCGATTCCAAGACAATAGCCAAAAACATTCAGTACTTC
j_gene: TRBJ2-4; v_gene: TRBV2; abundance: -; d_gene: TRBD2; CDR3aa: CASSEAAGLGNIQYF; CDR3nt: TGTGCCAGCAGTGAAGCAGCGGGGCTCGGAAACATTCAGTACTTC
j_gene: TRBJ2-5; v_gene: TRBV5-4; abundance: -; d_gene: TRBD2; CDR3aa: CASSSRTSGGHRGTQYF; CDR3nt: TGTGCCAGCAGCTCACGGACTAGCGGGGGTCACCGCGGGACCCAGTACTTC
j_gene: TRBJ2-5; v_gene: TRBV7-2; abundance: -; d_gene: -; CDR3aa: CASSLVAAQETQYF; CDR3nt: TGTGCCAGCAGCTTAGTTGCAGCTCAGGAGACCCAGTACTTC
j_gene: TRBJ2-5; v_gene: TRBV28; abundance: -; d_gene: -; CDR3aa: CASRGPGEETQYF; CDR3nt: TGTGCCAGCAGGGGGCCAGGGGAAGAGACCCAGTACTTC
j_gene: TRBJ2-5; v_gene: TRBV2; abundance: -; d_gene: TRBD1; CDR3aa: CASSAGTGEGTQYF; CDR3nt: TGTGCCAGCAGTGCCGGGACAGGGGAGGGGACCCAGTACTTC
j_gene: TRBJ1-5; v_gene: TRBV4-1; abundance: -; d_gene: TRBD1; CDR3aa: CASSPLAQGVSPNQPQHF; CDR3nt: TGCGCCAGCAGCCCCCTAGCGCAGGGGGTCTCTCCTAATCAGCCCCAGCATTTT
j_gene: TRBJ2-7; v_gene: TRBV21-1; abundance: -; d_gene: -; CDR3aa: CASSKVNQASYEQYF; CDR3nt: TGTGCCAGCAGCAAAGTTAATCAAGCCTCCTACGAGCAGTACTTC
j_gene: TRBJ2-3; v_gene: TRBV24-1; abundance: -; d_gene: -; CDR3aa: CATSDYDSTDTQYF; CDR3nt: TGTGCCACCAGTGATTATGATAGCACAGATACGCAGTATTTT
j_gene: TRBJ2-3; v_gene: TRBV5-4; abundance: once; d_gene: TRBD2; CDR3aa: CASTTGGYTDTQYF; CDR3nt: TGTGCCAGCACCACGGGGGGATACACAGATACGCAGTATTTT
j_gene: TRBJ2-2; v_gene: TRBV19; abundance: few; d_gene: -; CDR3aa: CASSNYRASGELFF; CDR3nt: TGTGCCAGTAGTAATTACAGGGCCAGCGGGGAGCTGTTTTTT
j_gene: TRBJ2-1; v_gene: TRBV20-1; abundance: -; d_gene: -; CDR3aa: CSASRGALGNEQFF; CDR3nt: TGCAGTGCTAGTCGGGGGGCACTTGGGAATGAGCAGTTCTTC
j_gene: TRBJ2-7; v_gene: TRBV21-1; abundance: -; d_gene: -; CDR3aa: CASSKESHYGCPSYEQYF; CDR3nt: -
j_gene: TRBJ2-5; v_gene: TRBV7-2; abundance: -; d_gene: TRBD2; CDR3aa: CASRSGGATQTQYF; CDR3nt: TGTGCCAGCAGAAGCGGGGGGGCCACGCAGACCCAGTACTTC
j_gene: TRBJ2-3; v_gene: TRBV30; abundance: -; d_gene: -; CDR3aa: CAWTSDPQGSQYF; CDR3nt: TGTGCCTGGACTAGCGACCCCCAGGGGTCGCAGTATTTT
j_gene: TRBJ2-2; v_gene: TRBV14; abundance: -; d_gene: -; CDR3aa: CASSQVLLPTGELFF; CDR3nt: TGTGCCAGCAGCCAAGTTCTTCTGCCCACCGGGGAGCTGTTTTTT
j_gene: TRBJ2-5; v_gene: TRBV12-3/TRBV12-4; abundance: -; d_gene: -; CDR3aa: CASSWSGRETQYF; CDR3nt: TGTGCCAGCAGTTGGTCGGGGAGGGAGACCCAGTACTTC
j_gene: TRBJ1-1; v_gene: TRBV19; abundance: -; d_gene: -; CDR3aa: CASRSDWEQVEAFF; CDR3nt: TGTGCCAGTAGGTCGGACTGGGAACAGGTTGAAGCTTTCTTT
j_gene: TRBJ1-6; v_gene: TRBV4-1; abundance: -; d_gene: -; CDR3aa: CASSQEPHRELSPLHF; CDR3nt: TGCGCCAGCAGCCAAGAACCCCACAGGGAACTTTCCCCCCTCCACTTT
j_gene: TRBJ2-1; v_gene: TRBV19; abundance: -; d_gene: -; CDR3aa: CASSIRGGWNEQFF; CDR3nt: TGTGCCAGTAGTATCAGGGGAGGTTGGAATGAGCAGTTCTTC
j_gene: TRBJ1-5; v_gene: TRBV6-2/TRBV6-3; abundance: few; d_gene: -; CDR3aa: CASSYSYRARQPQHF; CDR3nt: TGTGCCAGCAGTTACTCGTACAGGGCGCGTCAGCCCCAGCATTTT
j_gene: TRBJ1-4; v_gene: TRBV5-1; abundance: -; d_gene: TRBD1; CDR3aa: CASSEPGQGDEKLFF; CDR3nt: TGCGCCAGCAGCGAACCGGGACAGGGAGATGAAAAACTGTTTTTT
j_gene: TRBJ1-1; v_gene: TRBV30; abundance: -; d_gene: -; CDR3aa: CASNRRTEAFF; CDR3nt: TGTGCCTCTAACAGGAGGACTGAAGCTTTCTTT
j_gene: TRBJ1-1; v_gene: TRBV20-1; abundance: -; d_gene: -; CDR3aa: CSAGRNEAFF; CDR3nt: TGCAGTGCCGGAAGGAACGAAGCTTTCTTT
j_gene: TRBJ2-7; v_gene: TRBV7-8; abundance: -; d_gene: -; CDR3aa: CASSFYRVSYEQYF; CDR3nt: TGTGCCAGCAGCTTTTACAGGGTATCCTACGAGCAGTACTTC
j_gene: TRBJ2-7; v_gene: TRBV19; abundance: -; d_gene: -; CDR3aa: CASSSTGPYEQYF; CDR3nt: TGTGCCAGTAGTAGCACCGGGCCCTACGAGCAGTACTTC
j_gene: TRBJ1-4; v_gene: TRBV7-2; abundance: once; d_gene: TRBD1; CDR3aa: CASRQGHTNEKLFF; CDR3nt: TGTGCCAGTAGACAGGGGCACACTAATGAAAAACTGTTTTTT
j_gene: TRBJ2-3; v_gene: TRBV7-3; abundance: -; d_gene: TRBD2; CDR3aa: CASSPIRGGSMDTQYF; CDR3nt: TGTGCCAGCAGCCCAATCCGCGGGGGGAGCATGGATACGCAGTATTTT
j_gene: TRBJ2-5; v_gene: TRBV3-1/TRBV3-2; abundance: -; d_gene: TRBD2; CDR3aa: CASSPTTSGVETQYF; CDR3nt: TGTGCCAGCAGTCCAACGACTAGCGGGGTAGAGACCCAGTACTTC
j_gene: TRBJ1-1; v_gene: TRBV19; abundance: -; d_gene: -; CDR3aa: CASSILTGATEAFF; CDR3nt: TGTGCCAGTAGTATACTGACGGGGGCCACTGAAGCTTTCTTT
j_gene: TRBJ2-1; v_gene: TRBV11-3; abundance: -; d_gene: -; CDR3aa: CASSLFRSLAIPFEQFF; CDR3nt: TGTGCCAGCAGCTTATTTCGGTCACTAGCAATCCCTTTTGAGCAGTTCTTC